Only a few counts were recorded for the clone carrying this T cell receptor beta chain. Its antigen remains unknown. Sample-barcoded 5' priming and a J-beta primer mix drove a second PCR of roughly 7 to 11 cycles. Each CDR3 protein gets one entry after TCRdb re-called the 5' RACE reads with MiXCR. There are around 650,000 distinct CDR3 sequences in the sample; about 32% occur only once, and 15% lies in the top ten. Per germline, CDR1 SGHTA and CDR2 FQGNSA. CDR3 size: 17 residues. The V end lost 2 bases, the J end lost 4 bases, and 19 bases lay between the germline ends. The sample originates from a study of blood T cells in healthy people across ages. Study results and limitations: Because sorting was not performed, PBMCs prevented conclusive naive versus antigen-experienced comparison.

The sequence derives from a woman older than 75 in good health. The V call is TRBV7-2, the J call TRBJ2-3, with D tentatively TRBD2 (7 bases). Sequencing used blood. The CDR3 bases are TGTGCCAGCAGCTTAAGGGGGGGACCCTGGCAGGCAGATACGCAGTATTTT. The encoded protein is CASSLRGGPWQADTQYF.